The next 25 T cell receptor beta chains were all read from a single sample in a study of CD8 T cells in ankylosing spondylitis. TCRdb redid the calling of the 5' RACE reads with MiXCR, one entry per CDR3 protein. In the table there are around 150,000 distinct CDR3 sequences, 11% of which are singletons. The sequencing input was blood, either unsorted or a sorted T cell fraction (not recorded which). All receptors derive from a male donor with ankylosing spondylitis or in good health (not recorded which).

Ten or more counts support this clonotype. This sequence joins TRBV12-3 or TRBV12-4 and TRBJ2-6; 11 nucleotides agree with TRBD2. The CDR3 is 18 amino acids. V gave up 3 bases and J gave up 0 bases; unmatched junction bases: 4. Here the CDR3 reads CASSFRTSGFSGANVLTF. The CDR3 bases are TGTGCCAGCAGTTTCCGGACTAGCGGGTTCTCTGGGGCCAACGTCCTGACTTTC.

This clonotype appeared many times. CDR3 residues: CASSVEASGGAFTGELFF. The CDR3 region has the DNA TGTGCCAGCAGCGTAGAGGCTAGCGGGGGGGCTTTCACCGGGGAGCTGTTTTTT. This chain uses TRBV9 with TRBJ2-2, with TRBD2 matching over 12 bases. The germline V gene encodes CDR1 SGDLS and CDR2 YYNGEE. This CDR3 is 18 amino acids long. V trimming: 0 bases; J trimming: 4 bases; junction bases outside the gene matches: 7.

This clonotype was recorded many times. This chain uses TRBV12-3 or TRBV12-4 with TRBJ2-1, with 9 bases lining up with TRBD1. After removal of 0 bases from V and 8 bases from J, the junction contained 8 bases not matched to a gene. The CDR3 covers 16 residues. The CDR3 DNA reads TGTGCCAGCAGTTTAGCGCTGGGGGACAGGGTGCATGAGCAGTTCTTC. Protein product: CASSLALGDRVHEQFF.

This clonotype has a count of ten or more. The gene calls are TRBV24-1 and TRBJ2-7, with a possible D match to TRBD2 (7 bases). V was clipped by 6 bases and J by 6 bases, with 17 bases between them. Germline CDR1 and CDR2: KGHDR and SFDVKD. The CDR3 spans 14 residues. The CDR3 region is CATSLTGGTGEQYF. In DNA, the CDR3 is TGTGCCACCAGTTTAACGGGGGGCACGGGCGAGCAGTACTTC.

This clonotype was detected many times. The V gene is TRBV20-1, the J gene TRBJ2-2; TRBD2 is a possible D gene (6 bases). Germline V gene sequence: CDR1 DFQATT, CDR2 SNEGSKA (reference sequence). V was clipped by 4 bases and J by 7 bases, with 16 bases between them. CDR3 length: 14 amino acids. The CDR3 nucleotides are TGCAGTGCTACCGTTGGCGGGGTTGGCGGGGAGCTGTTTTTT. Residues: CSATVGGVGGELFF.

In its sample, this clonotype was seen a few times. The chain combines TRBV29-1 with TRBJ1-5; D gene ambiguous. The germline V gene encodes CDR1 SQVTM and CDR2 ANQGSEA. The CDR3 consists of 13 residues. Trimming removed 4 bases from V and 4 bases from J, with 11 bases in between. The CDR3 nucleotides read TGCAGCGTTGCGGTCCACGCTAATCAGCCCCAGCATTTT. Encoded protein: CSVAVHANQPQHF.

This clonotype occurred many times. The chain couples TRBV9 to TRBJ2-3; D is undetermined. The CDR3 sequence is 13 residues long. CDR1 is SGDLS and CDR2 is YYNGEE in the germline V gene. The V end lost 3 bases, the J end lost 6 bases, and 11 bases lay between the germline ends. DNA for the CDR3: TGTGCCAGCAGCGCTTTTGAACGGGATACGCAGTATTTT. Translated: CASSAFERDTQYF.

The chain links TRBV19 to TRBJ2-7; D uncertain. CDR3 size: 14 residues. With 5 bases removed from V and 2 bases from J, the gap between germline ends came to 13 bases. Germline CDR1 and CDR2: LNHDA and SQIVND (reference sequence). The DNA of the CDR3 is TGTGCCAGTAGTGTTTATGGACGGACCTACGAGCAGTACTTC. Amino acid sequence: CASSVYGRTYEQYF.

This clonotype showed up many times. J is TRBJ2-2 and V is TRBV5-1, with a weak D call TRBD2 (6 bases). The V gene lost 7 bases and the J gene lost 5 bases, with 9 bases spanning the gap. The CDR3 covers 12 residues. Germline lookup yields CDR1 SGHRS and CDR2 YFSETQ. CDR3: CASSGGTGELFF. CDR3 DNA: TGCGCCAGCTCTGGAGGGACCGGGGAGCTGTTTTTT.

This clonotype appeared a few times. This chain connects TRBV5-6 to TRBJ1-5; D possibly corresponds to TRBD1 (6 bases). Germline values: CDR1 SGHDT, CDR2 YYEEEE. V lost 0 bases and J lost 6, with 16 bases in between. The CDR3 extends over 16 amino acids. CDR3 nucleotides: TGTGCCAGCAGCTTGGCCTCGGTCCAGGGGAGTCAGCCCCAGCATTTT. Translation gives CASSLASVQGSQPQHF. Based on the CDR3 plus reference TRBV5-6 and TRBJ1-5, the full variable domain is DAGVTQSPTHLIKTRGQQVTLRCSPKSGHDTVSWYQQALGQGPQFIFQYYEEEERQRGNFPDRFSGHQFPNYSSELNVNALLLGDSALYLCASSLASVQGSQPQHFGDGTRLSIL.

The chain couples TRBV11-2 to TRBJ1-4; unclear D gene. CDR3 size: 15 residues. V gave up 2 bases and J gave up 8 bases, with 15 bases separating them. From germline, CDR1 is SGHAT and CDR2 FQNNGV. This CDR3 is CASSLSGLGREKLFF. CDR3 coding DNA: TGTGCCAGCAGCTTATCAGGCCTTGGTAGAGAAAAACTGTTTTTT.

This clonotype has at least ten counts. This chain uses TRBV25-1 with TRBJ2-4; D might be TRBD1 (6 bases). V shed 8 bases and J shed 7 bases, with 9 bases lying between them. The CDR3 covers 11 residues. Germline-derived CDR1 and CDR2 are MGHDK and SYGVNS. The CDR3 DNA sequence: TGTGCCAGCTTAAGGGGGAACATTCAGTACTTC. As protein: CASLRGNIQYF. Complete variable domain (other parts from reference TRBV25-1 and TRBJ2-4): EADIYQTPRYLVIGTGKKITLECSQTMGHDKMYWYQQDPGMELHLIHYSYGVNSTEKGDLSSESTVSRIRTEHFPLTLESARPSHTSQYLCASLRGNIQYFGAGTRLSVL.

This clonotype occurred a few times. V usage is TRBV10-3 and J usage is TRBJ2-1; D not resolved. The germline CDR1 and CDR2 sequences are ENHRY and SYGVKD. The CDR3 length is 14 residues. Trimming took 5 bases from V and 1 from J, leaving 9 bases between them. The CDR3 DNA reads TGTGCCATCAGTAAGGTAAATTCCTACAATGAGCAGTTCTTC. It codes for CAISKVNSYNEQFF.

The chain is built from TRBV7-9 and TRBJ1-2; 10 nucleotides line up with TRBD1. J gave up 3 bases and V 5 bases, and 9 bases lay outside the gene matches. Germline CDR1 is SEHNR and CDR2 is FQNEAQ (reference sequence). The CDR3 loop spans 16 amino acids. CDR3 DNA sequence: TGTGCCAGCAGCCGCTTTGGGACAGGGGTGGACTATGGCTACACCTTC. Its translation: CASSRFGTGVDYGYTF.

Only a few counts were recorded for this clonotype. The chain links TRBV7-8 to TRBJ2-2; no clear D gene. The germline gives CDR1 SGHVS, CDR2 FQNEAQ. The CDR3 extends over 13 amino acids. V was pared by 2 bases and J by 9 bases, with 10 bases between. The chain's CDR3 is CASSLSMSRELFF. The CDR3 DNA sequence: TGTGCCAGCAGCTTAAGTATGTCCCGGGAGCTGTTTTTT.

This clonotype was detected only a few times. The chain uses TRBV4-1 and TRBJ2-1; D might be TRBD1 (6 bases). Trimming stripped 4 bases from V and 10 bases from J, with 23 bases between. CDR3 length: 16 amino acids. The germline V gene has CDR1 MGHRA and CDR2 YSYEKL. CDR3 nucleotide sequence: TGCGCCAGCAGCCCCATCGGTCGGAGCAGGGGATTGGAGCAGTTCTTC. Translating gives CASSPIGRSRGLEQFF.

The table lists this clonotype with a few counts. The chain uses TRBV2 and TRBJ2-6; D is ambiguous. Germline assignment: CDR1 SNHLY and CDR2 FYNNEI. This CDR3 has 15 amino acids. V was trimmed by 3 bases and J by 1 base, leaving 7 bases between them. CDR3 sequence (DNA): TGTGCCAGCAGTGATTGGGCTTCTGGGGCCAACGTCCTGACTTTC. Protein: CASSDWASGANVLTF.

This clonotype was seen many times. CDR3 coding DNA: TGTGCCAGCAGCCCATGGGTGGGCGAGGTGACCGGGGAGCTGTTTTTT. Its translation is CASSPWVGEVTGELFF. The V and J genes are TRBV4-2 and TRBJ2-2, with D unclear. CDR1 and CDR2 (germline): LGHNA, YNFKEQ. V dropped 4 bases and J dropped 5 bases, with 17 bases sitting between them. This CDR3 has 16 residues.

The chain joins TRBV7-2 to TRBJ1-5; 9 bases line up with TRBD1. Germline V gene data show CDR1 as SGHTA and CDR2 as FQGNSA. The J segment lost 2 bases and the V segment lost 0 bases, leaving 8 bases of the junction unmatched. This CDR3 has 18 amino acids. The CDR3 region is CASSLARQGEVGNQPQHF. The CDR3 coding sequence is TGTGCCAGCAGCTTAGCCCGACAGGGGGAGGTTGGCAATCAGCCCCAGCATTTT.

This clonotype was detected many times. The J gene is TRBJ1-5, the V gene TRBV12-3 or TRBV12-4; D possibly corresponds to TRBD1 (5 bases). V was pared by 0 bases and J by 7 bases, with 10 bases between. The CDR3 length is 14 residues. The CDR3 spells CASSLAGGGQPQHF. Here the CDR3 DNA reads TGTGCCAGCAGTTTAGCGGGGGGAGGACAGCCCCAGCATTTT.

This clonotype was counted at least ten times. The chain has TRBV20-1 and TRBJ2-5; either TRBD1 or TRBD2 may fit D (5 bases each). The CDR3 runs to 13 residues. V was shortened by 6 bases and J by 5 bases, with 16 bases between the two germline ends. Germline V lookup: CDR1 DFQATT, CDR2 SNEGSKA (reference sequence). The CDR3 DNA follows: TGCAGTGCCCCGGGACGACTCGGGGAGACCCAGTACTTC. Its translation: CSAPGRLGETQYF.

This clonotype was detected ten times or more. The chain couples TRBV5-1 to TRBJ2-2, with D possibly matching TRBD2 (6 bases). The germline V gene encodes CDR1 SGHRS and CDR2 YFSETQ. CDR3 size: 16 residues. V was cut by 0 bases and J by 7 bases, with 16 bases left in between. The CDR3 is CASSLDGESEGGELFF. The CDR3 DNA is TGCGCCAGCAGCTTGGACGGCGAGTCGGAGGGCGGGGAGCTGTTTTTT.

This clonotype was detected only a few times. The chain recombines TRBV20-1 with TRBJ1-1; a weak D match, TRBD1 (6 bases). This CDR3 contains 15 residues. V gave up 3 bases and J gave up 7 bases, with 21 bases separating them. CDR1 DFQATT and CDR2 SNEGSKA come from the germline V gene (reference sequence). The CDR3 spells CSASRGGRGAVEAFF. CDR3 nucleotide sequence: TGCAGTGCTAGCCGGGGGGGCAGGGGCGCTGTTGAAGCTTTCTTT.

The genes are TRBV7-2 and TRBJ1-5; TRBD1 is a possible D gene (5 bases). This CDR3 contains 16 residues. Germline V lookup: CDR1 SGHTA, CDR2 FQGNSA. V was cut by 4 bases and J by 7 bases, with 20 bases left in between. CDR3 nucleotides: TGTGCCAGCAGCTCTGGGGGGGGAGGAGGGGAACAGCCCCAGCATTTT. It yields the protein CASSSGGGGGEQPQHF.

In this sample, this clonotype turned up many times. The CDR3 here is CASSIGGRGYEQYF. In nucleotides, the CDR3 is TGCGCCAGCAGCATCGGTGGGAGGGGTTACGAGCAGTACTTC. The chain is built from TRBV5-1 and TRBJ2-7; 7 positions match TRBD2. Germline values: CDR1 SGHRS, CDR2 YFSETQ. CDR3 size: 14 residues. V gave up 4 bases and J gave up 4 bases; unmatched junction bases: 8. Together with reference TRBV5-1 and TRBJ2-7, the CDR3 gives the full variable domain: KAGVTQTPRYLIKTRGQQVTLSCSPISGHRSVSWYQQTPGQGLQFLFEYFSETQRNKGNFPGRFSGRQFSNSRSEMNVSTLELGDSALYLCASSIGGRGYEQYFGPGTRLTVT.